Listed below are T cell receptor beta chains from one sample, sequenced in a study of CD8 T cells in Susac syndrome. Via MiXCR, TCRdb re-called the immunoSEQ multiplex PCR reads, giving one row per CDR3 protein. The sample includes about 290,000 distinct CDR3 sequences, around 89% of them seen just once. The sample taken for sequencing was CD8+ T cells from PBMCs. These TCRs come from a human donor with multiple sclerosis. Each CDR3 is given with its conserved first and last residue.

>TRBV19|15|TRBJ2-1
CASSTTWGSYNEQFF
>TRBV5-6|13|TRBJ2-3
CASSLVRLDTQYF
>TRBV19|14|TRBJ2-1
CASSVQSSYNEQFF
>TRBV9|15|TRBJ1-5
CASSADQGINQPQHF
>TRBV7-9|14|TRBJ2-5
CASSLRDNQETQYF
>TRBV27|13|TRBJ2-5
CASRSIDQETQYF
>TRBV20-1|14|TRBJ1-1
CSAPQRDRDTEAFF
>TRBV29-1|12|TRBJ1-2
CSVKGPRGGYTF
>TRBV6-1|13|TRBJ1-1
CASSHTGDTEAFF
>TRBV19|16|TRBJ2-7
CASSIGLAGGPYEQYF
>TRBV12-3/TRBV12-4|14|TRBJ2-5
CASSLALGGETQYF
>TRBV6-2/TRBV6-3|13|TRBJ2-7
CASTTTGVNEQYF
>TRBV28|17|TRBJ2-2
CASSRGPGGSNTGELFF